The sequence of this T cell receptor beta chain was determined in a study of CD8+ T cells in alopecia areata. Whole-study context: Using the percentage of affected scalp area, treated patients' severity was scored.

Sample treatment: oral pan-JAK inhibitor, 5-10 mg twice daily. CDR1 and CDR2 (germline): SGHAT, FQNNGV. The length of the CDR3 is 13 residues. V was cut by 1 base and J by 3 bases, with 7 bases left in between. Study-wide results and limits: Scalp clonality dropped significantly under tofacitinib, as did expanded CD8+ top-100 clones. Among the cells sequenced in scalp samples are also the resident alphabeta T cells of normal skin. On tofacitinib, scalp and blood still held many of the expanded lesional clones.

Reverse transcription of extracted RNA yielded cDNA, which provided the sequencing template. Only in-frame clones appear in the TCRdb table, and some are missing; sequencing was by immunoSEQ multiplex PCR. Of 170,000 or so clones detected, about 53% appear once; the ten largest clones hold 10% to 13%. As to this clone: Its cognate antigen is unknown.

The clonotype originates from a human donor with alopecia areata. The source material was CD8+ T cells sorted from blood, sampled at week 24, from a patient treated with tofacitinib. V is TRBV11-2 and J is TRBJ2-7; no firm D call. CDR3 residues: CASSLAPNYEQYF. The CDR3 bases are TGTGCCAGCAGCTTAGCCCCGAACTACGAGCAGTACTTC.